This T cell receptor beta chain originates from a study of siplizumab effects on memory and regulatory T cells. Study-wide points: Siplizumab gave mappable alloreactive CD4+ clones an average Treg-derived fraction of over 65%, against over 25% in controls.

As regards this clone: The antigen remains undetermined.

Cocultured for over 5 days at 37°C were the mixed lymphocyte reaction cells. Roughly 10^5 TCR templates underwent assay in each sample. Repertoires were generated with immunoSEQ multiplex PCR, while TCRdb's copy carries only in-frame clones and drops some. Among roughly 7,000 clones, roughly a third were seen once, and the ten largest hold approximately 15%. CDR1 and CDR2 (germline): SQVTM, ANQGSEA. CDR3 length: 15 amino acids. V gave up 6 bases and J gave up 2 bases; unmatched junction bases: 9. This chain uses TRBV29-1 with TRBJ1-5; 8 bases agree with TRBD1. The sample comprised CFSE-low (dividing) CD8+ T cells sorted from an allogeneic mixed lymphocyte reaction. The clonotype comes from a human donor in good health; the cells came from an allogeneic mixed lymphocyte reaction. CDR3 sequence: CSVVYRGTGNQPQHF. CDR3 DNA sequence: TGCAGCGTAGTATACAGGGGGACGGGCAATCAGCCCCAGCATTTT.